The clone carrying this TCR beta chain was seen more than once but under ten times. Trimming took 3 bases from V and 5 from J; bases not matched to a gene: 7. Per germline, CDR1 SGDLS and CDR2 YYNGEE. The CDR3 consists of 15 residues. PBMCs numbering at least 7 million were isolated per sample. Extracted total RNA amounted to at least 6 micrograms for each sample. The data were taken from a study of blood T cells in healthy people across ages. Primers used in a second PCR of about 7 to 12 cycles were a sample-barcoded 5' primer and a J-beta primer mix. Every single cDNA molecule received a tag from a template-switch adaptor with 12 random nucleotides. Every sample produced at least 3 million CDR3-containing paired-end reads. TCRdb called the 5' RACE reads again in MiXCR, with one record for every CDR3 protein. The sample has under 2,000,000 distinct CDR3 sequences; around 50% are singletons.

The rearrangement links TRBV9 to TRBJ2-5; 10 bases line up with TRBD2. The clonotype originates from a middle-aged woman in good health. Sequencing used blood. The CDR3 region is CASSASGGLGETQYF. The DNA for the CDR3 is TGTGCCAGCAGCGCTAGCGGGGGCCTGGGGGAGACCCAGTACTTC.